A single sample gave rise to the 19 T cell receptor beta chains below, sequenced in a study of OX40 agonist ivuxolimab in advanced cancers. Sequenced by immunoSEQ multiplex PCR; TCRdb stores in-frame clones only, minus some. The data show about 94,000 clones, with roughly 87% seen just once and approximately 0.29% held by the top ten. The sequenced sample was CD4+ or CD8+ T cells sorted from blood, obtained in a trial of the OX40 agonist ivuxolimab. These receptors were taken from an adult with an advanced solid tumor such as melanoma, head and neck, liver or kidney cancer.

The chain joins TRBV20-1 to TRBJ2-3; D remains ambiguous. Trimming cost V 3 bases and J 5 bases, with 6 bases left between them. CDR3 size: 11 residues. Germline lookup yields CDR1 DFQATT and CDR2 SNEGSKA (reference sequence). CDR3 in amino acids: CSARIGDTQYF. CDR3 bases: TGCAGTGCTAGGATAGGAGATACGCAGTATTTT.

V and J are TRBV11-3 and TRBJ2-2; 9 nucleotides match TRBD2. The CDR3 runs to 17 residues. Trimming removed 0 bases from V and 6 bases from J; junction bases left unmatched: 8. Per the germline V gene, CDR1 is SGHNT and CDR2 is YENEEA. The CDR3 nucleotides are TGTGCCAGCAGCTTAGACGGAAGCGGGGGGCTAGCCGGGGAGCTGTTTTTT. It specifies CASSLDGSGGLAGELFF. The whole variable domain, filled in from reference TRBV11-3 and TRBJ2-2, reads EAGVVQSPRYKIIEKKQPVAFWCNPISGHNTLYWYLQNLGQGPELLIRYENEEAVDDSQLPKDRFSAERLKGVDSTLKIQPAELGDSAVYLCASSLDGSGGLAGELFFGEGSRLTVL.

The V and J genes are TRBV7-9 and TRBJ2-1, with 8 bases that match TRBD1. The V gene end was trimmed by 1 base and the J gene end by 15 bases; junction bases not matched to a gene: 2. The CDR3 runs to 11 residues. Germline CDR1 SEHNR, CDR2 FQNEAQ (reference sequence). The CDR3 DNA sequence: TGTGCCAGCAGCTTAGGGACAGGGCCGTTCTTC. Translation: CASSLGTGPFF.

The chain carries TRBV27 and TRBJ2-3, with TRBD2 matching over 13 bases. The V gene's germline CDR1 is MNHEY and CDR2 SMNVEV (reference sequence). This CDR3 region has 15 residues. With 6 bases clipped from V and 6 bases from J, the junction kept 6 bases outside the gene matches. CDR3 region: CASSPRLAGGDTQYF. The DNA for the CDR3 is TGTGCCAGCAGCCCAAGACTAGCGGGGGGTGATACGCAGTATTTT.

The chain is built from TRBV6-1 and TRBJ2-2; D is unclear. V lost 6 bases, J lost 4 bases, and 3 bases lay in between. The CDR3 sequence is 11 residues long. The germline V gene has CDR1 MNHNS and CDR2 SASEGT. The CDR3 loop is CASRVTGELFF. In nucleotides, the CDR3 is TGTGCCAGCAGGGTCACCGGGGAGCTGTTTTTT.

V gene TRBV18 combines with J gene TRBJ2-1; 7 positions agree with TRBD1. J lost 3 bases, V lost 3 bases, and 8 bases had no gene match. Germline V gene lookup returns CDR1 KGHSH and CDR2 LQKENI. There are 16 residues in the CDR3. The CDR3 bases are TGTGCCAGCTCACCCTTGGCGGACAGGTTCTACAATGAGCAGTTCTTC. It encodes CASSPLADRFYNEQFF.

The chain joins TRBV5-1 to TRBJ2-2, with D uncertain. Germline loops: CDR1 SGHRS, CDR2 YFSETQ. V was shortened by 5 bases and J by 5 bases, with 10 bases between the two germline ends. This CDR3 has 13 amino acids. In DNA, the CDR3 is TGCGCCAGCAGAATCCTCCGGACCGGGGAGCTGTTTTTT. Translation: CASRILRTGELFF.

The V call is TRBV6-4, the J call TRBJ2-4; D is ambiguous. Germline CDR1 reads MRHNA; CDR2 reads SNTAGT. Trimming cost V 1 base and J 9 bases, with 13 bases left between them. The CDR3 sequence is 14 residues long. The DNA for the CDR3 is TGTGCCAGCAGTGACTATGCCGGCAATGCCATTCAGTACTTC. Amino acid sequence: CASSDYAGNAIQYF.

V usage is TRBV7-8 and J usage is TRBJ1-3; maybe TRBD1 (6 bases). The V gene's germline CDR1 is SGHVS and CDR2 FQNEAQ. This CDR3 is built from 15 residues. V was clipped by 7 bases and J by 0 bases, with 13 bases between them. The CDR3 here is CASIPQTGSGNTIYF. The CDR3 nucleotides are TGTGCCAGCATCCCCCAGACAGGCTCTGGAAACACCATATATTTT.

The J gene is TRBJ2-6, the V gene TRBV29-1; D unresolved. The CDR3 covers 13 residues. The germline CDR1 and CDR2 sequences are SQVTM and ANQGSEA. The V end lost 8 bases, the J end lost 1 base, and 9 bases lay between the germline ends. CDR3: CSPSGSGANVLTF. The DNA of the CDR3 is TGCAGCCCTTCGGGTTCTGGGGCCAACGTCCTGACTTTC.

The chain uses TRBV6-5 and TRBJ2-2; D unresolved. V was trimmed by 2 bases and J by 4 bases, leaving 14 bases between them. Germline V CDR1 and CDR2: MNHEY, SVGAGI. The CDR3 spans 16 residues. The CDR3 loop is CASSYKPGPLTGELFF. Here the CDR3 DNA reads TGTGCCAGCAGTTACAAGCCCGGGCCGCTCACCGGGGAGCTGTTTTTT.

CDR3 amino acids: CSDKRGNTEAFF. The CDR3 DNA sequence: TGCAGCGACAAGCGGGGGAACACTGAAGCTTTCTTT. The chain recombines TRBV29-1 with TRBJ1-1; D is uncertain. Germline-derived CDR1 and CDR2 are SQVTM and ANQGSEA. There are 12 residues in the CDR3. V dropped 7 bases and J dropped 1 base, with 10 bases sitting between them.

This clone came up once. The chain recombines TRBV27 with TRBJ1-1, with D perhaps TRBD1 (5 bases). The germline gives CDR1 MNHEY, CDR2 SMNVEV (reference sequence). The CDR3 length is 11 residues. Trimming shortened V by 10 bases and J by 11 bases, and 17 bases separated the two germline ends. CDR3 region: CATGGPIEAFF. The DNA for the CDR3 is TGTGCCACCGGGGGACCTATCGAGGCTTTCTTT.

The J gene is TRBJ1-1, the V gene TRBV11-2; D is undetermined. Germline CDR1 reads SGHAT; CDR2 reads FQNNGV. V was trimmed by 5 bases and J by 11 bases, leaving 18 bases between them. The CDR3 covers 13 residues. The CDR3 DNA reads TGTGCCAGCAGCGCTTATTCCGCGGATGGGGCTTTCTTT. It specifies CASSAYSADGAFF.

The chain employs TRBV7-8 and TRBJ2-5, with D perhaps given as TRBD1 or TRBD2 (5 bases each). The CDR3 covers 15 residues. With 0 bases removed from V and 5 bases from J, the gap between germline ends came to 13 bases. Per germline, CDR1 SGHVS and CDR2 FQNEAQ. For the CDR3, the DNA is TGTGCCAGCAGCTTAGCTATGCAGGGACGGGAGACCCAGTACTTC. It is translated as CASSLAMQGRETQYF.

This sequence joins TRBV9 and TRBJ2-4; a possible D gene is TRBD2 (6 bases). The CDR3 is 15 amino acids. Germline V CDR1 and CDR2: SGDLS, YYNGEE. Deletions cut 0 bases from V and 6 bases from J, with 13 bases between. The CDR3 DNA follows: TGTGCCAGCAGCGTAGCCGATCAGGGAGGAAACATTCAGTACTTC. Translating gives CASSVADQGGNIQYF.

The V and J genes are TRBV4-1 and TRBJ1-2; D gene unclear. Germline CDR1 MGHRA, CDR2 YSYEKL. V was trimmed by 0 bases and J by 5 bases, leaving 16 bases between them. The CDR3 has 16 amino acids. The CDR3 DNA reads as TGCGCCAGCAGCCAAGAAATGAGCGGACGGCAATATGGCTACACCTTC. It codes for CASSQEMSGRQYGYTF.

The gene calls are TRBV7-2 and TRBJ1-4; D is undetermined. The germline CDR1 and CDR2 sequences are SGHTA and FQGNSA. The CDR3 totals 11 residues. Between the trimmed V and J ends, which lost 3 bases and 7 bases, there was a span of 3 bases. This CDR3 is CASSFSEKLFF. CDR3 bases: TGTGCCAGCAGCTTTTCTGAAAAACTGTTTTTT.

V and J are TRBV29-1 and TRBJ1-1, with D perhaps TRBD1 (5 bases). Germline lookup yields CDR1 SQVTM and CDR2 ANQGSEA. CDR3 size: 14 residues. The DNA of the CDR3 is TGCTGCGGGAAGCTCGGGGGGAAAAACACTGAAGCTTTCTTT. It translates to CCGKLGGKNTEAFF. The full variable domain, with the rest looked up from reference TRBV29-1 and TRBJ1-1, is SAVISQKPSRDICQRGTSLTIQCQVDSQVTMMFWYRQQPGQSLTLIATANQGSEATYESGFVIDKFPISRPNLTFSTLTVSNMSPEDSSIYLCCGKLGGKNTEAFFGQGTRLTVV.